One and the same sample provided the 18 T cell receptor beta chains below, sequenced in a study of sequential checkpoint blockade in melanoma. Repertoires were generated with immunoSEQ multiplex PCR, while TCRdb's copy carries only in-frame clones and drops some. This table has around 37,000 clones, more than 25% appearing once. The treatment is: randomized to nivolumab then ipilimumab (arm A) or the reverse (arm B). The sample consisted of tumor tissue (inferred from file names), taken from a patient given nivolumab and ipilimumab in sequence. The receptors stem from a human donor with melanoma.

The table lists this clone with many counts. This chain connects TRBV11-3 to TRBJ1-1; D perhaps matches TRBD1 (6 bases). The CDR3 spans 15 residues. In germline, CDR1 is SGHNT, CDR2 YENEEA. Trimming removed 0 bases from V and 11 bases from J, with 19 bases in between. The CDR3 DNA sequence: TGTGCCAGCAGCTTAGATACAGGGAGCCTTCGGAGGGCTTTCTTT. It specifies CASSLDTGSLRRAFF. The whole variable domain, filled in from reference TRBV11-3 and TRBJ1-1, reads EAGVVQSPRYKIIEKKQPVAFWCNPISGHNTLYWYLQNLGQGPELLIRYENEEAVDDSQLPKDRFSAERLKGVDSTLKIQPAELGDSAVYLCASSLDTGSLRRAFFGQGTRLTVV.

This clone was found a few times. The V call is TRBV9, the J call TRBJ1-1; 7 nucleotides match TRBD1. After removal of 3 bases from V and 5 bases from J, the junction contained 4 bases not matched to a gene. CDR1 is SGDLS, CDR2 YYNGEE, per germline. The CDR3 runs 13 residues. The CDR3 nucleotides are TGTGCCAGCAGCGCTCAGGGGGGGACTGAAGCTTTCTTT. It specifies CASSAQGGTEAFF.

The chain is built from TRBV19 and TRBJ2-7, with 9 bases matching TRBD1. Germline CDR1 and CDR2: LNHDA and SQIVND (reference sequence). Trimming took 6 bases from V and 1 from J; bases not matched to a gene: 4. This CDR3 is 14 amino acids long. DNA for the CDR3: TGTGCCAGTAGCGAACAGGGGGCATCCTACGAGCAGTACTTC. It encodes CASSEQGASYEQYF.

This clone was observed a few times. V usage is TRBV6-8 and J usage is TRBJ2-1; D might be TRBD1 (5 bases). Germline-derived CDR1 and CDR2 are MNHGY and SAAAGT. V gave up 8 bases and J gave up 10 bases, with 15 bases separating them. This CDR3 has 12 amino acids. The CDR3 loop reads CASQSTGWEQFF. CDR3 in DNA: TGTGCCAGCCAGTCTACAGGCTGGGAGCAGTTCTTC.

The rearrangement joins TRBV6-8 to TRBJ2-3, with 8 bases matching TRBD1. V was pared by 5 bases and J by 6 bases, with 13 bases of the junction left unmatched. The germline V gene has CDR1 MNHGY and CDR2 SAAAGT. The CDR3 totals 16 residues. This chain's CDR3 is CASSVAGGPTLDTQYF. CDR3 coding DNA: TGTGCCAGCAGTGTTGCAGGGGGCCCCACTTTGGATACGCAGTATTTT.

This clone has more than one count but fewer than ten. The gene calls are TRBV6-8 and TRBJ2-5; 13 nucleotides align to TRBD2. This CDR3 region has 15 residues. The V and J ends lost 5 bases and 6 bases, in that order; junction bases with no gene match: 6. Germline V gives CDR1 MNHGY, CDR2 SAAAGT. The CDR3: CASSGGLAGRKTQYF. CDR3 sequence (DNA): TGTGCCAGCAGTGGGGGACTAGCGGGACGGAAGACCCAGTACTTC.

The V gene is TRBV4-1, the J gene TRBJ2-3; the D gene is possibly TRBD2 (5 bases). Trimming took off 4 bases at V and 3 bases at J, with 20 bases between the two ends. Germline CDR1 is MGHRA and CDR2 is YSYEKL. There are 17 residues in the CDR3. The CDR3 reads CASSPRRGRDRTDTQYF. The CDR3 DNA is TGCGCCAGCAGCCCCCGCCGGGGTAGGGATCGAACAGATACGCAGTATTTT.

This rearrangement joins TRBV19 to TRBJ1-2, with 7 bases lining up with TRBD1. This CDR3 comprises 14 residues. The V gene's germline CDR1 is LNHDA and CDR2 SQIVND (reference sequence). V was clipped by 6 bases and J by 1 base; unmatched bases: 5. The CDR3 coding sequence is TGTGCCAGTAGCCCGGGACAGCGTAACTATGGCTACACCTTC. Amino acids: CASSPGQRNYGYTF. The variable domain in full, with the rest retrieved from reference TRBV19 and TRBJ1-2, is DGGITQSPKYLFRKEGQNVTLSCEQNLNHDAMYWYRQDPGQGLRLIYYSQIVNDFQKGDIAEGYSVSREKKESFPLTVTSAQKNPTAFYLCASSPGQRNYGYTFGSGTRLTVV.

The V gene is TRBV5-1, the J gene TRBJ2-7; 12 bases match TRBD2. The germline gives CDR1 SGHRS, CDR2 YFSETQ. The CDR3 runs 16 residues. V was pared by 4 bases and J by 0 bases, with 5 bases of the junction left unmatched. The CDR3 region is CASSHPSGRGSYEQYF. CDR3 nucleotides: TGCGCCAGCAGCCACCCTAGCGGGAGGGGCTCCTACGAGCAGTACTTC.

This clone was picked up a small number of times. One junction end disagrees with the germline gene, perhaps due to a read error. The V call is TRBV30, the J call TRBJ1-4; 8 nucleotides match TRBD1. CDR1 and CDR2 from the germline V gene are GTSNPN and SVGIG (reference sequence). This CDR3 contains 12 residues. The CDR3: CAWSLTGTGSIF. CDR3 nucleotide sequence: TGTGCCTGGAGCCTGACCGGGACAGGATCGATTTTT.

The CDR3 DNA reads TGTGCCAGCAGTTACTCAGGCACAATGAACACTGAAGCTTTCTTT. Its translation: CASSYSGTMNTEAFF. The chain combines TRBV6-8 with TRBJ1-1, with unresolved D. The CDR3 covers 15 residues. The V gene lost 0 bases and the J gene lost 0 bases, with 8 bases spanning the gap. From germline, CDR1 is MNHGY and CDR2 SAAAGT.

The gene calls are TRBV12-5 and TRBJ2-2, with 14 bases that match TRBD2. Germline V CDR1 and CDR2: LGHNT, FRNRAP. V lost 1 base to trimming and J lost 2 bases; unmatched junction nucleotides: 9. This CDR3 spans 20 amino acids. CDR3 sequence (DNA): TGTGCTAGTGGTTTGGCCTTACCGGGACTAGCGGGAGAAAACACCGGGGAGCTGTTTTTT. It is translated as CASGLALPGLAGENTGELFF.

This clone has just a few counts. The chain employs TRBV30 and TRBJ1-5, with D possibly TRBD1 on 6 matching bases. This CDR3 has 15 amino acids. Between the trimmed V and J ends, which lost 0 bases and 7 bases, there was a span of 16 bases. From germline, CDR1 is GTSNPN and CDR2 SVGIG (reference sequence). The CDR3, as DNA: TGTGCCTGGAGTGTATGGGGAAGGACAGAACAGCCCCAGCATTTT. This gives the protein CAWSVWGRTEQPQHF.

This clone turned up a few times. The chain employs TRBV7-7 and TRBJ1-2, with D perhaps matching TRBD1 (5 bases). Germline CDR1 SSHAT, CDR2 FNYEAQ (reference sequence). Trimming removed 5 bases at V and 0 bases at J, with 10 bases between. CDR3 size: 14 residues. The CDR3 reads CASSVQATNYGYTF. CDR3 DNA sequence: TGTGCCAGCAGCGTACAGGCGACTAACTATGGCTACACCTTC. The full variable domain, completed using reference TRBV7-7 and TRBJ1-2, is GAGVSQSPRYKVTKRGQDVTLRCDPISSHATLYWYQQALGQGPEFLTYFNYEAQPDKSGLPSDRFSAERPEGSISTLTIQRTEQRDSAMYRCASSVQATNYGYTFGSGTRLTVV.

This CDR3 is CASSARTGEGTDEQYF. CDR3 bases: TGTGCCAGCAGCGCGCGAACAGGGGAGGGGACCGACGAGCAGTACTTC. V gene TRBV9 combines with J gene TRBJ2-7; D is tentatively TRBD1 or TRBD2 (7 bases each). The CDR3 is made up of 16 amino acids. Germline V gives CDR1 SGDLS, CDR2 YYNGEE. V shed 3 bases and J shed 5 bases, with 21 bases lying between them.

The sample holds many counts of this clone. The V gene is TRBV11-3, the J gene TRBJ2-5; 9 bases align to TRBD2. The germline CDR1 and CDR2 sequences are SGHNT and YENEEA. This CDR3 spans 16 amino acids. Trimming cost V 2 bases and J 3 bases; bases outside gene matches: 7. In DNA, the CDR3 is TGTGCCAGCAGCTTACCGGGACTAGCCATGAAAGAGACCCAGTACTTC. As protein: CASSLPGLAMKETQYF. Full variable domain (remainder filled in from reference TRBV11-3 and TRBJ2-5): EAGVVQSPRYKIIEKKQPVAFWCNPISGHNTLYWYLQNLGQGPELLIRYENEEAVDDSQLPKDRFSAERLKGVDSTLKIQPAELGDSAVYLCASSLPGLAMKETQYFGPGTRLLVL.

This clone was detected once. The chain uses TRBV19 and TRBJ1-1, with TRBD1 as a possible D gene (6 bases). There are 15 residues in the CDR3. Germline V gives CDR1 LNHDA, CDR2 SQIVND (reference sequence). Trimming cost V 4 bases and J 6 bases, with 18 bases left between them. CDR3 in DNA: TGTGCCAGTAGTAGTGGTTGGGGGCGAGAGCCTGAAGCTTTCTTT. It specifies CASSSGWGREPEAFF.

The genes are TRBV30 and TRBJ2-1; 8 bases are a match to TRBD2. This CDR3 region has 14 residues. The germline gives CDR1 GTSNPN, CDR2 SVGIG (reference sequence). V was pared by 2 bases and J by 10 bases, with 10 bases of the junction left unmatched. The CDR3 DNA reads TGTGCCTGGAGTCGGGGGGGGGCATCTGAGGAGCAGTTCTTC. Translating gives CAWSRGGASEEQFF. Using reference TRBV30 and TRBJ2-1 for the parts outside the CDR3, the full variable domain is SQTIHQWPATLVQPVGSPLSLECTVEGTSNPNLYWYRQAAGRGLQLLFYSVGIGQISSEVPQNLSASRPQDRQFILSSKKLLLSDSGFYLCAWSRGGASEEQFFGPGTRLTVL.